This T cell receptor (beta chain) was obtained from a study of T-cell memory formation after mild COVID-19. TCRdb re-called the 5' RACE reads with MiXCR, one entry per CDR3 protein. The sample records 120,000 to 150,000 distinct CDR3 sequences, roughly 19% being singletons. The receptor comes from an adult woman who had mild COVID-19 (a few samples of this study predate the infection). Cell type and time point are not known. The sequenced sample consisted of PBMCs or a T cell subset sorted from them (not recorded which).

This CDR3 is CASRSPDVAGSTTQYF. CDR3 bases: TGTGCCAGCAGGTCCCCCGACGTGGCGGGATCGACTACCCAGTACTTC. This chain connects TRBV7-2 to TRBJ2-5; possibly TRBD2 for D (6 bases). Germline assignment: CDR1 SGHTA and CDR2 FQGNSA. CDR3 size: 16 residues. Trimming removed 6 bases at V and 8 bases at J, with 25 bases between.